Below, 15 T cell receptor beta chains from the same sample are listed, as sequenced in a study of T cells in Graves' hyperthyroidism and ophthalmopathy. There were TCR beta CDR3 regions amplified from RNA transcripts. With the HTBI primer set, the TCR CDR3 went through a first round of RT-PCR. TCRdb redid the calling of the multiplex PCR reads with MiXCR, one entry per CDR3 protein. The data contain around 400,000 distinct CDR3 sequences, approximately 15% of them singletons. What was sequenced was blood. Every receptor here comes from a woman younger than 35 with Graves' hyperthyroidism that later progressed to Graves' ophthalmopathy.

The chain links TRBV7-2 to TRBJ2-1; 8 positions agree with TRBD2. J lost 4 bases, V lost 5 bases, and 13 bases had no gene match. This CDR3 has 17 residues. CDR1 is SGHTA and CDR2 is FQGNSA in the germline V gene. DNA of the CDR3: TGTGCCAGCAGCGAAGCCCTATTCGGGAGGGGTTACAATGAGCAGTTCTTC. It encodes CASSEALFGRGYNEQFF.

This clonotype has only a few counts. The CDR3 region is CASSPRTGSSVYGYTF. For the CDR3, the DNA is TGTGCCAGCAGCCCCCGGACAGGGAGTTCGGTATATGGCTACACCTTC. This chain connects TRBV11-2 to TRBJ1-2; TRBD1 aligns across 8 bases. Germline values: CDR1 SGHAT, CDR2 FQNNGV. This CDR3 spans 16 amino acids. With V trimmed by 5 bases and J by 5 bases, 13 bases remained unmatched.

The chain employs TRBV15 and TRBJ2-1; TRBD2 matches at 13 bases. The CDR3 consists of 17 residues. Per germline, CDR1 LNHNV and CDR2 YYDKDF (reference sequence). Germline trimming cut 4 bases from V and 4 bases from J; bases unmatched to any gene: 7. The CDR3 here is CATSMGLAGTGYNEQFF. The CDR3 bases are TGTGCCACCAGCATGGGACTAGCGGGAACGGGGTACAATGAGCAGTTCTTC.

This clonotype was seen at least ten times. The chain recombines TRBV19 with TRBJ2-1, with 7 bases fitting TRBD2. V lost 3 bases to trimming and J lost 2 bases; unmatched junction nucleotides: 7. Germline V CDR1 and CDR2: LNHDA, SQIVND (reference sequence). CDR3 length: 16 amino acids. CDR3 amino acids: CASSIQTSFPYNEQFF. The CDR3 nucleotides read TGTGCCAGTAGTATCCAGACTAGCTTCCCCTACAATGAGCAGTTCTTC.

This clonotype was counted ten times or more. The chain's CDR3 is CASSEASGAYEQYF. The DNA for the CDR3 is TGTGCCAGCAGTGAGGCTAGCGGGGCCTACGAGCAGTACTTC. The chain joins TRBV2 to TRBJ2-7; the match to TRBD2 covers 9 bases. With 3 bases clipped from V and 2 bases from J, the junction kept 2 bases outside the gene matches. The CDR3 spans 14 residues. The germline CDR1 and CDR2 sequences are SNHLY and FYNNEI. The full variable domain, its missing parts supplied by reference TRBV2 and TRBJ2-7, is EPEVTQTPSHQVTQMGQEVILRCVPISNHLYFYWYRQILGQKVEFLVSFYNNEISEKSEIFDDQFSVERPDGSNFTLKIRSTKLEDSAMYFCASSEASGAYEQYFGPGTRLTVT.

In this sample, this clonotype turned up a few times. V is TRBV7-9 and J is TRBJ1-2, with a possible D match to TRBD1 (6 bases). V was pared by 1 base and J by 6 bases, with 9 bases between. Germline V lookup: CDR1 SEHNR, CDR2 FQNEAQ (reference sequence). This CDR3 spans 13 amino acids. For the CDR3, the DNA is TGTGCCAGCAGCTTAGAGACAGGAGATGGCTACACCTTC. Its protein is CASSLETGDGYTF.

This clonotype was seen many times. The rearrangement uses TRBV28 and TRBJ1-5, with 7 bases lining up with TRBD1. The V and J ends lost 4 bases and 4 bases, in that order; junction bases with no gene match: 7. The germline gives CDR1 MDHEN, CDR2 SYDVKM. This CDR3 contains 15 residues. The CDR3 here is CASSSDRDQNQPQHF. The CDR3 region has the DNA TGTGCCAGCAGTTCAGACAGGGACCAAAATCAGCCCCAGCATTTT.

The chain carries TRBV20-1 and TRBJ2-3; TRBD1 matches 10 bases. The germline gives CDR1 DFQATT, CDR2 SNEGSKA (reference sequence). V trimming: 5 bases; J trimming: 4 bases; junction bases outside the gene matches: 6. The CDR3 is 14 amino acids. The CDR3 spells CSASTGGASDTQYF. In nucleotides, the CDR3 is TGCAGTGCTTCGACAGGGGGCGCATCAGATACGCAGTATTTT.

Points on this clonotype: This sequence may be a read error, since a much larger clone differs from it by one base. The rearrangement links TRBV7-2 to TRBJ1-2; D is possibly TRBD1 (6 bases). CDR3 size: 14 residues. The germline gives CDR1 SGHTA, CDR2 FQGNSA. The chain's CDR3 is CASSSPSRGPGHTF. In DNA, the CDR3 is TGTGCCAGCAGCTCCCCCAGCAGGGGACCTGGCCACACCTTC.

This clonotype was observed many times. This chain links TRBV2 with TRBJ2-1, with 14 bases matching TRBD2. CDR1 SNHLY and CDR2 FYNNEI come from the germline V gene. The CDR3 is 17 residues long. V shed 5 bases and J 7 bases; nucleotides not matched to a gene: 10. CDR3 DNA sequence: TGTGCCAGCAGTAGGACTAGCGGGAGGCCGGACCCGAATGAGCAGTTCTTC. It is translated as CASSRTSGRPDPNEQFF.

The V and J genes are TRBV27 and TRBJ2-3, with 9 bases matching TRBD2. The junction had 7 bases not matched to a gene; V was cut back by 7 bases and J by 8 bases. This CDR3 has 13 residues. The germline V gene encodes CDR1 MNHEY and CDR2 SMNVEV (reference sequence). CDR3: CASTPSGRLTQYF. DNA for the CDR3: TGTGCCAGCACCCCCAGCGGGAGGCTTACGCAGTATTTT.

This clonotype was counted a few times. V and J are TRBV4-1 and TRBJ2-1; 7 nucleotides line up with TRBD1. The germline CDR1 and CDR2 sequences are MGHRA and YSYEKL. CDR3 length: 19 amino acids. V gave up 2 bases and J gave up 0 bases; unmatched junction bases: 13. This CDR3 reads CASSQRLVWGTDSYNEQFF. In nucleotides, the CDR3 is TGCGCCAGCAGCCAAAGGCTAGTTTGGGGGACAGACTCCTACAATGAGCAGTTCTTC.

This clonotype was seen repeatedly, ten times or more. J is TRBJ2-7 and V is TRBV10-3, with D perhaps TRBD1 or TRBD2 (5 bases each). The germline V and J ends were trimmed by 4 bases and 3 bases, with 10 bases remaining between them. CDR3 length equals 13 residues. Germline CDR1 reads ENHRY; CDR2 reads SYGVKD. The CDR3 DNA reads as TGTGCCATCAGTGCGGGGACGGACTACGAGCAGTACTTC. Translated: CAISAGTDYEQYF.

This clonotype was seen many times. This chain joins TRBV6-1 and TRBJ2-7, with D possibly matching TRBD2 (6 bases). Trimming shortened V by 10 bases and J by 0 bases, and 16 bases separated the two germline ends. Germline V CDR1 and CDR2: MNHNS, SASEGT. This CDR3 is 14 amino acids long. This CDR3 is CAIGVSDYSYEQYF. CDR3 nucleotides: TGTGCCATCGGAGTATCGGACTACTCCTACGAGCAGTACTTC.

This clonotype has ten or more counts. The rearrangement uses TRBV6-1 and TRBJ2-2; D perhaps matches TRBD1 (6 bases). The CDR3 loop spans 14 amino acids. Trimming shortened V by 1 base and J by 4 bases, and 7 bases separated the two germline ends. CDR1 is MNHNS, CDR2 SASEGT, per germline. CDR3 in amino acids: CASSEVQGTGELFF. CDR3 bases: TGTGCCAGCAGTGAAGTACAGGGCACCGGGGAGCTGTTTTTT.